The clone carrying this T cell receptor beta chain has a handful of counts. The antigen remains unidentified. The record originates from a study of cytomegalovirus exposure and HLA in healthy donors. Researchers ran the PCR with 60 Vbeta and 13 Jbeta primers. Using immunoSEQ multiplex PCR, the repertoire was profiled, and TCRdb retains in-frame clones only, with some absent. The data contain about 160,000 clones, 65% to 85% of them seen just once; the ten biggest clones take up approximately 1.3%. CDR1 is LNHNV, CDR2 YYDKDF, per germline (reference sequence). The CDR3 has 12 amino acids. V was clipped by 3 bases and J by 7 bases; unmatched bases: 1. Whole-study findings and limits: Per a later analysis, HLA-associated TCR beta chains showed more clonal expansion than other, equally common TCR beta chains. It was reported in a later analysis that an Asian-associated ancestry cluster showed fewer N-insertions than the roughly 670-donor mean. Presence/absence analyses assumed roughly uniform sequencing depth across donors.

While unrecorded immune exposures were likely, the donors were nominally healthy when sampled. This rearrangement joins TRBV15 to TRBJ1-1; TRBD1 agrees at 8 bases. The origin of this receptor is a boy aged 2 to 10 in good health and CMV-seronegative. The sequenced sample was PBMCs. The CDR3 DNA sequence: TGTGCCACCAGCAGGGACAGGGTTGAAGCTTTCTTT. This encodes CATSRDRVEAFF.